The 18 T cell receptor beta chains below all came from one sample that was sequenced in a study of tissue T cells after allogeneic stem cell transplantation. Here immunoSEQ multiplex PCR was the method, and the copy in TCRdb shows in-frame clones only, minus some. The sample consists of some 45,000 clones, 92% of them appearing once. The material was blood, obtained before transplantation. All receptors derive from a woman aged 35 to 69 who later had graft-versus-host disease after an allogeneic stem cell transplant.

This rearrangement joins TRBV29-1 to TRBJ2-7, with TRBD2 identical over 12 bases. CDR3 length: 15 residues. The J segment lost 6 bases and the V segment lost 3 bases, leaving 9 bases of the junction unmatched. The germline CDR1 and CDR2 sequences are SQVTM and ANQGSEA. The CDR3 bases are TGCAGCGTTGATACTCCTAGCGGGAGGGCCCGCGAGCAGTACTTC. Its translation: CSVDTPSGRAREQYF.

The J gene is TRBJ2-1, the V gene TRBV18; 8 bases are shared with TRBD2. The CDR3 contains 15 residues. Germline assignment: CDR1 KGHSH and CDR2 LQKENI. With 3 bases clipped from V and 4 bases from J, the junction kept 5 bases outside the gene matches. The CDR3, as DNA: TGTGCCAGCTCACCTTTAGCGGGAACTTACAATGAGCAGTTCTTC. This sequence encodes CASSPLAGTYNEQFF. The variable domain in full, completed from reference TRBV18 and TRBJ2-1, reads NAGVMQNPRHLVRRRGQEARLRCSPMKGHSHVYWYRQLPEEGLKFMVYLQKENIIDESGMPKERFSAEFPKEGPSILRIQQVVRGDSAAYFCASSPLAGTYNEQFFGPGTRLTVL.

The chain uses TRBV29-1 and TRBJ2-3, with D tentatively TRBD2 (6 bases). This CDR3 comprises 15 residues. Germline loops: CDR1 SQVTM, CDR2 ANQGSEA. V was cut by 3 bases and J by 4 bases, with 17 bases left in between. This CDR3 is CSVDMTSIESDTQYF. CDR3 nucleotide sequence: TGCAGCGTTGACATGACTAGTATTGAATCAGATACGCAGTATTTT.

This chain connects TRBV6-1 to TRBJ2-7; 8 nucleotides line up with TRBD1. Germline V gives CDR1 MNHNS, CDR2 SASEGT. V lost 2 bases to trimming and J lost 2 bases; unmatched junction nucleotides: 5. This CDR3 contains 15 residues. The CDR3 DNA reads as TGTGCCAGCAGTGAACCCGGGACAGGAACCTACGAGCAGTACTTC. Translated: CASSEPGTGTYEQYF.

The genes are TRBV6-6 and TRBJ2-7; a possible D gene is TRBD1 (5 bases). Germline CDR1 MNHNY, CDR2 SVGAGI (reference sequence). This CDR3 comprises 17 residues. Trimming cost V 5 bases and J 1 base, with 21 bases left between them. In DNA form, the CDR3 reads TGTGCCAGCAGTCGCGGTTTTGACAGTTCGCGGTCCTACGAGCAGTACTTC. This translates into CASSRGFDSSRSYEQYF.

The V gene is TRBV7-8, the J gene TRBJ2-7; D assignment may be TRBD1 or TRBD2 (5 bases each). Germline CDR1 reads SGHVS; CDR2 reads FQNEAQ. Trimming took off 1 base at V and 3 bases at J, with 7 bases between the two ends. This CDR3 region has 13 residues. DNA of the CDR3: TGTGCCAGCAGCTTAGGGGGGTTCTACGAGCAGTACTTC. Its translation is CASSLGGFYEQYF.

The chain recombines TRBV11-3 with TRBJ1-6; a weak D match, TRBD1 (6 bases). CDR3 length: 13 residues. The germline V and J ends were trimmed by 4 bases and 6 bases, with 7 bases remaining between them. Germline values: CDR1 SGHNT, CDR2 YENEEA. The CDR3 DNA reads TGTGCCAGCAGCTCGGACAGTAATTCACCCCTCCACTTT. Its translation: CASSSDSNSPLHF.

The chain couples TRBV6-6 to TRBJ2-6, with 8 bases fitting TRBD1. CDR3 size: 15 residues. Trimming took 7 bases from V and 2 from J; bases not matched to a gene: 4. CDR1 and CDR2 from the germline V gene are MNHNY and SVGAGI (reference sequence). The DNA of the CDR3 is TGTGCCAGCAACAAGGACAGGGCTGGGGCCAACGTCCTGACTTTC. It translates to CASNKDRAGANVLTF.

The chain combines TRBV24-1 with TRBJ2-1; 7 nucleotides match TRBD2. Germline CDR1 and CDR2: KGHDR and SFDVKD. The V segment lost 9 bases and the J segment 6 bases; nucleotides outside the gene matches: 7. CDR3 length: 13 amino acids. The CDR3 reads CATGGTTINEQFF. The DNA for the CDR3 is TGTGCCACCGGCGGGACTACCATCAATGAGCAGTTCTTC.

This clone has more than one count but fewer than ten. The CDR3 DNA sequence: TGTGCCAGCAGTTACTCGGGCCCAGCGGGGACCTACGAGCAGTACTTC. It specifies CASSYSGPAGTYEQYF. The chain recombines TRBV6-5 with TRBJ2-7; 7 bases are a match to TRBD2. Germline V gives CDR1 MNHEY, CDR2 SVGAGI. Unmatched junction bases numbered 7, after V lost 0 bases and J lost 2 bases. This CDR3 is built from 16 residues.

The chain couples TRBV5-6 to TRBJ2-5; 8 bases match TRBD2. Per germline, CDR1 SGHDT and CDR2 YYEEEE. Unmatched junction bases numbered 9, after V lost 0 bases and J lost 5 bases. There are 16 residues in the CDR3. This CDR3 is CASSLAPAGVLETQYF. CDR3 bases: TGTGCCAGCAGCTTGGCTCCAGCGGGAGTTTTGGAGACCCAGTACTTC. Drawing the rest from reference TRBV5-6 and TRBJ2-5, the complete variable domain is DAGVTQSPTHLIKTRGQQVTLRCSPKSGHDTVSWYQQALGQGPQFIFQYYEEEERQRGNFPDRFSGHQFPNYSSELNVNALLLGDSALYLCASSLAPAGVLETQYFGPGTRLLVL.

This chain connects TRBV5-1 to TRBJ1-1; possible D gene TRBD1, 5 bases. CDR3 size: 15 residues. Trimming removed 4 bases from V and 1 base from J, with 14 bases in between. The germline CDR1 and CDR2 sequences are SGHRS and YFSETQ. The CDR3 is CASSPRGGGNTEAFF. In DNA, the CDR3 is TGCGCCAGCAGCCCCCGGGGCGGGGGGAACACTGAAGCTTTCTTT.

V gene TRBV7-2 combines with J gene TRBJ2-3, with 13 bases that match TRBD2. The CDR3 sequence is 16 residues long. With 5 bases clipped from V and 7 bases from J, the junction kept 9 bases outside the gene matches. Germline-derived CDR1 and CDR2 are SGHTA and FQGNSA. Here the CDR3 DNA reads TGTGCCAGCAGCCCCCGGACTAGCGGGAGCTTGAATACGCAGTATTTT. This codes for CASSPRTSGSLNTQYF.

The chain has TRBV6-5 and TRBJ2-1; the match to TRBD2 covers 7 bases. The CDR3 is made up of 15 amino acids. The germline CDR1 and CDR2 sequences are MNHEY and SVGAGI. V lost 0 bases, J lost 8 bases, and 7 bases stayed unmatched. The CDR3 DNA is TGTGCCAGCAGTTACTCGAGGGGCGGGAGCCATGAGCAGTTCTTC. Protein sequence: CASSYSRGGSHEQFF.

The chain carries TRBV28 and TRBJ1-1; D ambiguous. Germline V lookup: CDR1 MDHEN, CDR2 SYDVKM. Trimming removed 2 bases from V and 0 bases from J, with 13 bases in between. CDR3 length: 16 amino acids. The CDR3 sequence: CASSLPRYILNTEAFF. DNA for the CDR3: TGTGCCAGCAGTTTACCAAGGTATATTTTGAACACTGAAGCTTTCTTT.

CDR3 in amino acids: CATSKRSNTGELFF. DNA of the CDR3: TGTGCCACCAGCAAACGATCGAACACCGGGGAGCTGTTTTTT. The chain carries TRBV15 and TRBJ2-2, with D uncertain. The CDR3 runs 14 residues. CDR1 is LNHNV, CDR2 YYDKDF, per germline (reference sequence). Deletions cut 4 bases from V and 0 bases from J, with 6 bases between.

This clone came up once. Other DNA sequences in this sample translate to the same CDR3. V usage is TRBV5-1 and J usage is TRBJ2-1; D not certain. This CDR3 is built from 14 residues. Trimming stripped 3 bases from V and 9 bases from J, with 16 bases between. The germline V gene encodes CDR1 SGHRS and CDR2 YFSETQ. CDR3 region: CASSSAFSKGEQFF. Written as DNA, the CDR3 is TGCGCCAGCAGCTCGGCCTTTTCGAAGGGTGAGCAGTTCTTC.

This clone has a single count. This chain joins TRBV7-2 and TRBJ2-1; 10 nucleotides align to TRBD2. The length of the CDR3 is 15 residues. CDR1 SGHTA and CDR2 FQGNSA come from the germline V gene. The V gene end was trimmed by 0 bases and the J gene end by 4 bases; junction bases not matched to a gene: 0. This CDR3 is CASSLASGGYNEQFF. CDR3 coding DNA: TGTGCCAGCAGCTTAGCTAGCGGGGGGTACAATGAGCAGTTCTTC.